The subject of this entry is one T cell receptor (beta chain). This sample is drawn from a study of blood T cell repertoires in COVID-19. As for the study in general: Researchers got acute and convalescent COVID-19 samples from the United States, Italy and Spain. PBMCs, B-cell-depleted T cells, or T cells were the source of the cDNA or gDNA that made up the material.

Original processing methods: Reference gene primers were amplified, and this amplification served to estimate nucleated cell counts. Data came from immunoSEQ multiplex PCR; TCRdb stores just in-frame clones and leaves some out. Clonal size and the V and J genes are those of that table, whereas D and trimming came from the DNA. Here the sample spans about 150,000 clones, around 85% being singletons. Sequencing input: peripheral blood. This TCR derives from a woman aged 70-85 years with acute or convalescent COVID-19.

This chain's CDR3 is CASSPQGAVYEQYF. The CDR3 DNA is TGTGCCAGCTCACCTCAGGGGGCAGTGTACGAGCAGTACTTC. The genes are TRBV18 and TRBJ2-7, with 8 positions matching TRBD1. J was trimmed by 4 bases and V by 3 bases; bases with no gene match: 5. The CDR3 totals 14 residues. Germline CDR1 and CDR2: KGHSH and LQKENI.